Below are 19 T cell receptor beta chains sequenced from a single sample in a study of regulatory T cells in long-lasting Graves disease. Combining iRepertoire HTBI primers with Arm-PCR of CDR3 regions, the authors built TCR beta libraries. TCRdb recomputed calls from the multiplex PCR reads with MiXCR, one row per CDR3 protein. The sample contains 350,000 to 450,000 distinct CDR3 sequences, 14% to 15% of which appear only once. The time point here: newly diagnosed GD, antithyroid drugs for less than 3 months. Researchers made the TCR library from RNA that was extracted from PBMCs. This same sample was also part of a study on T cells in Graves' hyperthyroidism and ophthalmopathy.

Material: peripheral blood mononuclear cells (PBMCs), obtained at new diagnosis, from a patient treated with antithyroid drugs. These TCRs come from a woman in her 40s with Graves disease.

This clonotype was counted between two and nine times. The chain carries TRBV7-9 and TRBJ2-2; 13 bases agree with TRBD2. CDR3 length: 17 amino acids. V was pared by 5 bases and J by 2 bases, with 5 bases of the junction left unmatched. Germline CDR1 and CDR2: SEHNR and FQNEAQ (reference sequence). CDR3 residues: CASSRWTSGSNTGELFF. Written as DNA, the CDR3 is TGTGCCAGCAGCCGATGGACTAGCGGGAGTAACACCGGGGAGCTGTTTTTT. Full variable domain (missing parts from reference TRBV7-9 and TRBJ2-2): DTGVSQNPRHKITKRGQNVTFRCDPISEHNRLYWYRQTLGQGPEFLTYFQNEAQLEKSRLLSDRFSAERPKGSFSTLEIQRTEQGDSAMYLCASSRWTSGSNTGELFFGEGSRLTVL.

This clonotype showed up just a few times. The V call is TRBV7-6, the J call TRBJ2-2; D is unresolved. The CDR3 loop spans 14 amino acids. V dropped 4 bases and J dropped 3 bases, with 9 bases sitting between them. CDR1 SGHVS and CDR2 FNYEAQ come from the germline V gene. CDR3 coding DNA: TGTGCCAGCAGCTCGAACTCGGACACCGGGGAGCTGTTTTTT. Protein product: CASSSNSDTGELFF.

V is TRBV7-9 and J is TRBJ2-5, with 11 bases that match TRBD2. The CDR3 runs to 17 residues. V lost 2 bases and J lost 5; bases outside the gene matches: 10. Germline V CDR1 and CDR2: SEHNR, FQNEAQ (reference sequence). The CDR3 region is CASSLMGLAVGGETQYF. CDR3 DNA: TGTGCCAGCAGCTTAATGGGACTAGCGGTTGGAGGGGAGACCCAGTACTTC.

This clonotype was recorded at least ten times. This chain connects TRBV28 to TRBJ2-7; no firm D call. The V gene's germline CDR1 is MDHEN and CDR2 SYDVKM. The CDR3 extends over 16 amino acids. V was clipped by 6 bases and J by 2 bases, with 20 bases between them. CDR3 region: CASSLGRWGTTYEQYF. CDR3 nucleotide sequence: TGTGCCAGCAGCTTAGGCCGCTGGGGAACCACCTACGAGCAGTACTTC.

This clonotype was seen at least ten times. This sequence joins TRBV12-3 or TRBV12-4 and TRBJ1-1, with D possibly TRBD1 on 5 matching bases. The CDR3 is made up of 15 amino acids. V was shortened by 4 bases and J by 2 bases, with 14 bases between the two germline ends. CDR3 DNA: TGTGCCAGCAGTTCGTCCCCGAGGGGAAACACTGAAGCTTTCTTT. As protein: CASSSSPRGNTEAFF.

This clonotype was recorded at least ten times. This chain connects TRBV11-2 to TRBJ2-4, with a weak D call TRBD2 (5 bases). Trimming stripped 1 base from V and 6 bases from J, with 19 bases between. The CDR3 is 17 amino acids. Germline-derived CDR1 and CDR2 are SGHAT and FQNNGV. The CDR3 protein is CASSLGPAALRGNIQYF. CDR3 DNA: TGTGCCAGCAGCTTAGGCCCAGCGGCCCTCCGAGGAAACATTCAGTACTTC.

The chain is built from TRBV29-1 and TRBJ2-2; possible D gene TRBD1, 5 bases. V was pared by 0 bases and J by 0 bases, with 14 bases between. Germline CDR1 reads SQVTM; CDR2 reads ANQGSEA. This CDR3 spans 17 amino acids. The CDR3 reads CSVEEDTEKTNTGELFF. The CDR3 DNA follows: TGCAGCGTTGAAGAGGACACCGAAAAAACGAACACCGGGGAGCTGTTTTTT.

This clonotype was detected ten times or more. The chain couples TRBV10-3 to TRBJ2-1; unclear D gene. The germline gives CDR1 ENHRY, CDR2 SYGVKD. The CDR3 loop spans 13 amino acids. V lost 8 bases to trimming and J lost 1 base, with 9 bases between them. CDR3 sequence reads: CAIRSPSYNEQFF. The DNA for the CDR3 is TGTGCCATCCGTTCGCCTTCCTACAATGAGCAGTTCTTC.

This clonotype was seen a handful of times. The gene calls are TRBV30 and TRBJ1-2, with D maybe TRBD1 (5 bases). V lost 2 bases, J lost 6 bases, and 16 bases lay in between. From germline, CDR1 is GTSNPN and CDR2 SVGIG (reference sequence). CDR3 length: 14 amino acids. The CDR3 protein is CAWSLMGGTDGYTF. DNA of the CDR3: TGTGCCTGGAGTCTCATGGGGGGAACAGATGGCTACACCTTC.

This clonotype appeared many times. The rearrangement joins TRBV19 to TRBJ2-7; TRBD2 matches 9 bases. The CDR3 contains 14 residues. Germline V CDR1 and CDR2: LNHDA, SQIVND (reference sequence). The V segment lost 3 bases and the J segment 4 bases; nucleotides outside the gene matches: 4. CDR3 DNA sequence: TGTGCCAGTAGTATGTCGGGACTAGCTTACGAGCAGTACTTC. This sequence encodes CASSMSGLAYEQYF. The full variable domain, in which reference TRBV19 and TRBJ2-7 provide the parts outside the CDR3, is DGGITQSPKYLFRKEGQNVTLSCEQNLNHDAMYWYRQDPGQGLRLIYYSQIVNDFQKGDIAEGYSVSREKKESFPLTVTSAQKNPTAFYLCASSMSGLAYEQYFGPGTRLTVT.

The rearrangement uses TRBV12-5 and TRBJ2-7, with no clear D. This CDR3 has 15 residues. Trimming cost V 0 bases and J 6 bases, with 15 bases left between them. Germline CDR1 LGHNT, CDR2 FRNRAP. For the CDR3, the DNA is TGTGCTAGTGGTTTGGTACTTTCTGGATTGACCGAGCAGTACTTC. This codes for CASGLVLSGLTEQYF.

The chain carries TRBV12-3 or TRBV12-4 and TRBJ1-5; D may be TRBD1 (6 bases). This CDR3 contains 13 residues. The V end lost 6 bases, the J end lost 2 bases, and 8 bases lay between the germline ends. CDR3 coding DNA: TGTGCCAGCAGGTACAGGGGCAATCAGCCCCAGCATTTT. It specifies CASRYRGNQPQHF.

This clonotype has ten or more counts. The chain recombines TRBV6-5 with TRBJ2-3; 8 nucleotides match TRBD1. CDR1 and CDR2 from the germline V gene are MNHEY and SVGAGI. The CDR3 has 12 amino acids. J lost 8 bases, V lost 4 bases, and 2 bases had no gene match. The CDR3, as DNA: TGTGCCAGCAGTTCACAGGGGGTTACGCAGTATTTT. Translating it yields CASSSQGVTQYF.

This clonotype was seen at least ten times. The chain has TRBV7-9 and TRBJ2-2; D is undetermined. Germline CDR1 reads SEHNR; CDR2 reads FQNEAQ (reference sequence). Trimming took 5 bases from V and 3 from J, leaving 10 bases between them. The CDR3 spans 14 residues. The chain's CDR3 is CASSPLSDTGELFF. For the CDR3, the DNA is TGTGCCAGCAGCCCCCTATCAGACACCGGGGAGCTGTTTTTT. The full variable domain, rest sourced from reference TRBV7-9 and TRBJ2-2, is DTGVSQNPRHKITKRGQNVTFRCDPISEHNRLYWYRQTLGQGPEFLTYFQNEAQLEKSRLLSDRFSAERPKGSFSTLEIQRTEQGDSAMYLCASSPLSDTGELFFGEGSRLTVL.

Notes on this clonotype: At one boundary the junction diverges from the germline segment, which might be a read error. The chain joins TRBV29-1 to TRBJ1-1; no reliable D call. The CDR3 length is 12 residues. Germline-derived CDR1 and CDR2 are SQVTM and ANQGSEA. The CDR3 DNA sequence: TGCAGCGTTGATGGGATAGACACTGAGGCTTTCTTT. This codes for CSVDGIDTEAFF.

This clonotype was seen at least ten times. The chain uses TRBV20-1 and TRBJ2-1, with 10 bases identical to TRBD2. Trimming removed 7 bases from V and 4 bases from J; junction bases left unmatched: 10. This CDR3 region has 15 residues. Germline V gene data show CDR1 as DFQATT and CDR2 as SNEGSKA (reference sequence). The chain's CDR3 is CSVFPEREGYNEQFF. DNA for the CDR3: TGCAGTGTTTTCCCTGAGCGGGAGGGTTACAATGAGCAGTTCTTC.

The table lists this clonotype with a few counts. This rearrangement joins TRBV20-1 to TRBJ1-1, with D unclear. The ends were cut back, 3 bases at V and 0 bases at J, with 11 bases in the middle. From germline, CDR1 is DFQATT and CDR2 SNEGSKA (reference sequence). CDR3 length: 14 amino acids. The CDR3 bases are TGCAGTGCTAGTTTCGGAAACATGAACACTGAAGCTTTCTTT. It translates to CSASFGNMNTEAFF.

The sample holds a few counts of this clonotype. The CDR3 spells CASSSQAGGLLNEQFF. The CDR3 DNA follows: TGTGCCAGCAGCTCCCAAGCGGGAGGACTTCTCAATGAGCAGTTCTTC. The chain is built from TRBV7-2 and TRBJ2-1, with TRBD2 identical over 9 bases. The germline V gene has CDR1 SGHTA and CDR2 FQGNSA. This CDR3 has 16 amino acids. The trim removed 4 bases at V and 6 bases at J, leaving 10 bases unmatched. Combining the CDR3 with reference TRBV7-2 and TRBJ2-1 gives the whole variable domain GAGVSQSPSNKVTEKGKDVELRCDPISGHTALYWYRQSLGQGLEFLIYFQGNSAPDKSGLPSDRFSAERTGGSVSTLTIQRTQQEDSAVYLCASSSQAGGLLNEQFFGPGTRLTVL.

This clonotype occurred many times. The chain combines TRBV2 with TRBJ2-7; maybe TRBD1 (6 bases). This CDR3 comprises 15 residues. V dropped 6 bases and J dropped 2 bases, with 17 bases sitting between them. Per the germline V gene, CDR1 is SNHLY and CDR2 is FYNNEI. The CDR3 sequence: CASRARDKRTYEQYF. CDR3 DNA: TGTGCCAGCAGAGCTCGGGACAAGAGAACCTACGAGCAGTACTTC.